The sequence of this T cell receptor beta chain was determined in a study of shared clonotypes between healthy human individuals. Regarding the study as a whole: Tissue TCR repertoires likely differ from these blood-only repertoires.

The healthy adult donors were HIV-negative and reported no recent acute infections or vaccinations. Over several immunoSEQ plates, each subset's genomic DNA was distributed in even portions. Only in-frame clones appear in the TCRdb table, and some are missing; sequencing was by immunoSEQ multiplex PCR. Of a few million clones in the sample, just under 95% were seen once. This CDR3 is 16 amino acids long. Trimming pared 0 bases from V and 5 bases from J, leaving 13 bases between. Germline V gene data show CDR1 as LGHNA and CDR2 as YSLEER. Concerning this clone: Antigen specificity is unknown.

This chain links TRBV4-3 with TRBJ2-2; the D is unclear. The clonotype comes from a man younger than 35 in good health. Some clones in this sample may be carry-over from other donors' samples. What was sequenced was naive CD4+ T cells from PBMCs. Sample subset: CD45RA+ positively selected. DNA of the CDR3: TGCGCCAGCAGCCAAGATCGAGGAGTGGGTACCGGGGAGCTGTTTTTT. This translates into CASSQDRGVGTGELFF.